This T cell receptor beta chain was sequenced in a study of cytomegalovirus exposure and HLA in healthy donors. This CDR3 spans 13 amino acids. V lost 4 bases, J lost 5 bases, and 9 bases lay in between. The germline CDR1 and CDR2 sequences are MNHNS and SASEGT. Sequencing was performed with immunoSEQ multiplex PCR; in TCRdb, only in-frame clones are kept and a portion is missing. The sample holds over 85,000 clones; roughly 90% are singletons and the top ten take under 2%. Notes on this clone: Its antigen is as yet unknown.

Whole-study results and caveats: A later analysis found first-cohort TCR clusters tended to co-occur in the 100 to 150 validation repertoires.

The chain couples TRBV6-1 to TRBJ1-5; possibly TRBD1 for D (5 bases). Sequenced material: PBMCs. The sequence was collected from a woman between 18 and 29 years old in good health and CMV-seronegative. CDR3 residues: CASSVGQDQPQHF. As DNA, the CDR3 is TGTGCCAGCAGTGTGGGGCAGGATCAGCCCCAGCATTTT.